Following are 21 T cell receptor beta chains from one sample sequenced in a study of shared clonotypes between healthy human individuals. Using immunoSEQ multiplex PCR, the repertoire was profiled, and TCRdb retains in-frame clones only, with some absent. There are 850,000 to 1,200,000 clones in the sample; 75% occur only once, and 1.5% lies in the top ten. Sequences were obtained from memory CD4+ T cells sorted from blood. Noted subset: CD45RA-negative fraction. The origin of the receptors is a man aged 18 to 35 in good health.

The chain uses TRBV7-8 and TRBJ2-1; TRBD1 matches at 7 bases. Trimming cost V 4 bases and J 13 bases; bases outside gene matches: 16. This CDR3 spans 15 amino acids. Germline loops: CDR1 SGHVS, CDR2 FQNEAQ. CDR3 coding DNA: TGTGCCAGCAGCTCCCCTTTAGGGACAGCCAGGGAACAGTTCTTC. Its translation: CASSSPLGTAREQFF.

The V call is TRBV7-2, the J call TRBJ1-1; D is unresolved. Germline assignment: CDR1 SGHTA and CDR2 FQGNSA. V was shortened by 1 base and J by 2 bases, with 8 bases between the two germline ends. There are 14 residues in the CDR3. This CDR3 reads CASSLDWINTEAFF. Written as DNA, the CDR3 is TGTGCCAGCAGCTTAGATTGGATTAACACTGAAGCTTTCTTT.

The genes are TRBV5-4 and TRBJ1-6; D is ambiguous. Per germline, CDR1 SGHNT and CDR2 YYREEE (reference sequence). V was trimmed by 1 base and J by 9 bases, leaving 17 bases between them. This CDR3 contains 16 residues. The CDR3 loop reads CASSLFLVGVSSPLHF. CDR3 coding DNA: TGTGCCAGCAGCTTGTTTTTGGTCGGCGTCAGTTCACCCCTCCACTTT.

The V gene is TRBV18, the J gene TRBJ2-3; D may be TRBD1 or TRBD2 (5 bases each). The CDR3 consists of 16 residues. The V end lost 4 bases, the J end lost 2 bases, and 16 bases lay between the germline ends. CDR1 is KGHSH and CDR2 is LQKENI in the germline V gene. Here the CDR3 DNA reads TGTGCCAGCTCACTTTGGAAACGGGGCCTCACAGATACGCAGTATTTT. Translating gives CASSLWKRGLTDTQYF.

CDR3 region: CASSTLVGKNTEAFF. In DNA form, the CDR3 reads TGTGCCAGCAGCACACTAGTCGGGAAAAACACTGAAGCTTTCTTT. The V and J genes are TRBV11-2 and TRBJ1-1; D is ambiguous. The CDR3 consists of 15 residues. V lost 5 bases and J 2 bases, leaving 15 bases between the germline ends. The germline gives CDR1 SGHAT, CDR2 FQNNGV.

This chain links TRBV5-1 with TRBJ2-1; 8 nucleotides agree with TRBD2. CDR1 SGHRS and CDR2 YFSETQ come from the germline V gene. V shed 4 bases, J shed 14 bases, and the junction held 11 bases outside the gene matches. The CDR3 is 13 residues long. The CDR3, as DNA: TGCGCCAGCAGCCCCCCTAAGCGGGAGTTCGAGTTCTTC. As protein: CASSPPKREFEFF.

The rearrangement links TRBV11-2 to TRBJ1-2; TRBD1 agrees at 8 bases. The germline V gene encodes CDR1 SGHAT and CDR2 FQNNGV. Germline trimming cut 3 bases from V and 8 bases from J; bases unmatched to any gene: 5. The CDR3 is made up of 13 amino acids. The CDR3 nucleotides are TGTGCCAGCAGCTTCGACAGGGGAGTGGGCTACACCTTC. This codes for CASSFDRGVGYTF.

The chain couples TRBV5-6 to TRBJ1-6, with D possibly being TRBD1 (6 bases). Germline CDR1 SGHDT, CDR2 YYEEEE. The CDR3 has 16 amino acids. Deletions cut 4 bases from V and 7 bases from J, with 18 bases between. This chain's CDR3 is CASSHWTATRNSPLHF. CDR3 bases: TGTGCCAGCAGCCACTGGACAGCAACCCGGAATTCACCCCTCCACTTT. Complete variable domain (other parts from reference TRBV5-6 and TRBJ1-6): DAGVTQSPTHLIKTRGQQVTLRCSPKSGHDTVSWYQQALGQGPQFIFQYYEEEERQRGNFPDRFSGHQFPNYSSELNVNALLLGDSALYLCASSHWTATRNSPLHFGNGTRLTVT.

This clone appeared a single time. The chain recombines TRBV11-2 with TRBJ2-3; possible D gene TRBD2, 6 bases. The CDR3 consists of 15 residues. Germline V gene sequence: CDR1 SGHAT, CDR2 FQNNGV. V lost 2 bases to trimming and J lost 4 bases, with 13 bases between them. Written as DNA, the CDR3 is TGTGCCAGCAGCTTATTAGGCGGAGGGGCAGATACGCAGTATTTT. This encodes CASSLLGGGADTQYF.

The CDR3 DNA sequence: TGTGCCAGCAGCTTCTCTAGGGAGGCCACTGAAGCTTTCTTT. Translated, it gives CASSFSREATEAFF. The chain carries TRBV7-2 and TRBJ1-1; no reliable D call. Trimming left V 3 bases short and J 4 bases short, with 12 bases between. Germline V gene sequence: CDR1 SGHTA, CDR2 FQGNSA. The CDR3 is 14 residues long. Full variable domain (missing parts from reference TRBV7-2 and TRBJ1-1): GAGVSQSPSNKVTEKGKDVELRCDPISGHTALYWYRQSLGQGLEFLIYFQGNSAPDKSGLPSDRFSAERTGGSVSTLTIQRTQQEDSAVYLCASSFSREATEAFFGQGTRLTVV.

The V gene is TRBV11-2, the J gene TRBJ2-5, with 8 bases fitting TRBD2. The junction had 5 bases not matched to a gene; V was cut back by 1 base and J by 4 bases. Looked up from germline, CDR1 is SGHAT and CDR2 is FQNNGV. The CDR3 is made up of 15 amino acids. The CDR3 sequence is CASSLASGSSETQYF. The CDR3, as DNA: TGTGCCAGCAGCTTAGCCAGCGGGAGTTCAGAGACCCAGTACTTC.

There are many counts of this clone. J is TRBJ1-2 and V is TRBV6-5; no firm D call. The length of the CDR3 is 13 residues. V was shortened by 2 bases and J by 4 bases, with 8 bases between the two germline ends. Germline V gene sequence: CDR1 MNHEY, CDR2 SVGAGI. CDR3 sequence (DNA): TGTGCCAGCAGTTACAGTGGCGGCTATGGCTACACCTTC. It yields the protein CASSYSGGYGYTF.

The genes are TRBV19 and TRBJ2-7; unclear D gene. From germline, CDR1 is LNHDA and CDR2 SQIVND (reference sequence). Trimming removed 7 bases at V and 6 bases at J, with 19 bases between. The CDR3 extends over 14 amino acids. The CDR3 sequence: CASNIGRVIGEQYF. In DNA, the CDR3 is TGTGCCAGTAACATCGGACGGGTTATAGGCGAGCAGTACTTC.

The chain employs TRBV7-2 and TRBJ2-7, with D possibly matching TRBD2 (6 bases). Germline CDR1 and CDR2: SGHTA and FQGNSA. CDR3 length: 15 residues. V lost 3 bases and J lost 2, with 14 bases in between. CDR3 amino acids: CASSLEGLRTYEQYF. In DNA, the CDR3 is TGTGCCAGCAGCTTGGAGGGCCTAAGGACCTACGAGCAGTACTTC. The whole variable domain, filled in from reference TRBV7-2 and TRBJ2-7, reads GAGVSQSPSNKVTEKGKDVELRCDPISGHTALYWYRQSLGQGLEFLIYFQGNSAPDKSGLPSDRFSAERTGGSVSTLTIQRTQQEDSAVYLCASSLEGLRTYEQYFGPGTRLTVT.

This chain links TRBV10-3 with TRBJ1-5, with a weak D call TRBD1 (5 bases). From germline, CDR1 is ENHRY and CDR2 SYGVKD. This CDR3 spans 14 amino acids. Trimming shortened V by 2 bases and J by 3 bases, and 8 bases separated the two germline ends. The CDR3, as DNA: TGTGCCATCAGTGAGACAGGAAACAATCAGCCCCAGCATTTT. Its protein product is CAISETGNNQPQHF.

This clone has just a few counts. The V gene is TRBV6-1, the J gene TRBJ2-5; D ambiguous. The CDR3 loop spans 15 amino acids. Germline lookup yields CDR1 MNHNS and CDR2 SASEGT. The V gene lost 1 base and the J gene lost 5 bases, with 14 bases spanning the gap. The chain's CDR3 is CASSEDPSIVETQYF. The DNA of the CDR3 is TGTGCCAGCAGTGAAGACCCGTCAATTGTGGAGACCCAGTACTTC.

In this sample, this clone turned up once. The chain combines TRBV2 with TRBJ1-2, with D maybe TRBD1 (5 bases). Trimming stripped 3 bases from V and 7 bases from J, with 15 bases between. The CDR3 totals 14 residues. Germline V CDR1 and CDR2: SNHLY, FYNNEI. The CDR3 loop reads CASSERGEIAGYTF. CDR3 DNA sequence: TGTGCCAGCAGTGAGAGGGGCGAGATTGCTGGCTACACCTTC.

The CDR3 region is CASSFADRVVSGANVLTF. CDR3 DNA: TGTGCCAGCAGCTTCGCGGACAGGGTCGTCTCTGGGGCCAACGTCCTGACTTTC. The chain employs TRBV7-2 and TRBJ2-6; 8 nucleotides match TRBD1. Per germline, CDR1 SGHTA and CDR2 FQGNSA. V lost 3 bases and J lost 0; bases outside the gene matches: 7. The CDR3 runs 18 residues.

The chain uses TRBV7-9 and TRBJ2-7; 8 bases agree with TRBD1. This CDR3 comprises 17 residues. V was clipped by 5 bases and J by 5 bases; unmatched bases: 17. Germline values: CDR1 SEHNR, CDR2 FQNEAQ (reference sequence). Here the CDR3 DNA reads TGTGCCAGCAGCCATGTTGGGGTAACAGGGGGAAGCAACGAGCAGTACTTC. It encodes CASSHVGVTGGSNEQYF.

This clone occurred many times. The chain carries TRBV18 and TRBJ2-1; 9 positions match TRBD2. CDR3 length: 15 residues. Per germline, CDR1 KGHSH and CDR2 LQKENI. Losses at the gene ends were 0 bases for V and 8 bases for J; bases not matched to a gene: 5. The CDR3: CASSPPGLAIYEQFF. Here the CDR3 DNA reads TGTGCCAGCTCACCACCGGGACTAGCAATTTATGAGCAGTTCTTC.

This sequence joins TRBV5-1 and TRBJ2-1; D may be TRBD2 (6 bases). With 2 bases removed from V and 6 bases from J, the gap between germline ends came to 12 bases. CDR3 length equals 14 residues. Germline-derived CDR1 and CDR2 are SGHRS and YFSETQ. In nucleotides, the CDR3 is TGCGCCAGCAGCTTTGATTTGGGGGGCAATGAGCAGTTCTTC. It translates to CASSFDLGGNEQFF.